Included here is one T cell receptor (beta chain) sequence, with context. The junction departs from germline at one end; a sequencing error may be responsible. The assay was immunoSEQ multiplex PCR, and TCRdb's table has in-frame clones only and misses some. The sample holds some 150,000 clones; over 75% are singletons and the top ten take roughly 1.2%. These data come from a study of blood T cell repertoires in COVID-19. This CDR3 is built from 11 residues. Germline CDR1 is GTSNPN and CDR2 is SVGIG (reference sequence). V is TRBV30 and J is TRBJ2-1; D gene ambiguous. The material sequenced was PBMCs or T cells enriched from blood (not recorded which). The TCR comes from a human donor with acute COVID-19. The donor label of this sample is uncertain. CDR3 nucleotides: TGTGCCTGGAGTGTACCTGACTCTCCTCTCTTC. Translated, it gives CAWSVPDSPLF. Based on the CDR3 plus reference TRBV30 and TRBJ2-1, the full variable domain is SQTIHQWPATLVQPVGSPLSLECTVEGTSNPNLYWYRQAAGRGLQLLFYSVGIGQISSEVPQNLSASRPQDRQFILSSKKLLLSDSGFYLCAWSVPDSPLFGPGTRLTVL.